This T cell receptor (beta chain) comes out of a study of blood T cell repertoires in COVID-19. This clone was counted between two and nine times. Only in-frame clones appear in the TCRdb table, and some are missing; sequencing was by immunoSEQ multiplex PCR. The data show under 400,000 clones, around 87% seen once. Trimming took off 5 bases at V and 5 bases at J, with 15 bases between the two ends. Germline V gene lookup returns CDR1 SGHAT and CDR2 FQNNGV. CDR3 length equals 14 residues. The sample consisted of peripheral blood. This TCR was sampled from a woman in her twenties or thirties with COVID-19, enrolled during active disease. The chain recombines TRBV11-2 with TRBJ2-5; D may be TRBD2 (6 bases). The CDR3, as DNA: TGTGCCAGCAGCCGCACAAGGGAGGTGGAGACCCAGTACTTC. This translates into CASSRTREVETQYF.